The 24 T cell receptor beta chains in this list originate from one sample, sequenced in a study of OX40 agonist ivuxolimab in advanced cancers. TCRdb's copy holds only in-frame clones and misses some; the assay was immunoSEQ multiplex PCR. The sample includes some 87,000 clones, about 92% of them seen just once. The sample consisted of CD4+ or CD8+ T cells sorted from blood, taken in a trial of the OX40 agonist ivuxolimab. The receptors shown here come from an adult with an advanced solid tumor such as melanoma, head and neck, liver or kidney cancer.

This sequence joins TRBV5-1 and TRBJ1-5, with a possible D match to TRBD1 (6 bases). CDR1 and CDR2 (germline): SGHRS, YFSETQ. The CDR3 runs to 14 residues. With 2 bases removed from V and 7 bases from J, the gap between germline ends came to 13 bases. CDR3 DNA: TGCGCCAGCAGCTTAGGGGGAGTGGGCCAGCCCCAGCATTTT. Protein: CASSLGGVGQPQHF.

The V gene is TRBV6-5, the J gene TRBJ1-4; no firm D call. Germline CDR1 and CDR2: MNHEY and SVGAGI. Trimming took off 2 bases at V and 3 bases at J, with 10 bases between the two ends. The CDR3 extends over 15 amino acids. The CDR3: CASSYQTTPNEKLFF. DNA for the CDR3: TGTGCCAGCAGTTACCAGACAACCCCTAATGAAAAACTGTTTTTT.

With regard to this clone: One end of the junction varies from germline; a read error may be responsible. The chain carries TRBV7-7 and TRBJ2-5, with 11 bases lining up with TRBD2. CDR3 length: 14 amino acids. CDR1 SSHAT and CDR2 FNYEAQ come from the germline V gene (reference sequence). The CDR3 DNA reads as TGTGCTAGCAGCTCGGGACTAGCGGAAGAGACCCAGTACTTC. Translating gives CASSSGLAEETQYF. The full variable domain, in which reference TRBV7-7 and TRBJ2-5 provide the parts outside the CDR3, is GAGVSQSPRYKVTKRGQDVTLRCDPISSHATLYWYQQALGQGPEFLTYFNYEAQPDKSGLPSDRFSAERPEGSISTLTIQRTEQRDSAMYRCASSSGLAEETQYFGPGTRLLVL.

This rearrangement joins TRBV28 to TRBJ2-1; 9 bases are a match to TRBD2. The CDR3 has 16 amino acids. Germline trimming cut 7 bases from V and 7 bases from J; bases unmatched to any gene: 14. Germline CDR1 reads MDHEN; CDR2 reads SYDVKM. Here the CDR3 DNA reads TGTGCCAGCACCCTTCAAGGGCTAGCGGGACGAAATGAGCAGTTCTTC. It codes for CASTLQGLAGRNEQFF.

This chain connects TRBV28 to TRBJ1-1; 9 nucleotides line up with TRBD1. CDR1 MDHEN and CDR2 SYDVKM come from the germline V gene. V trimming: 4 bases; J trimming: 1 base; junction bases outside the gene matches: 1. The CDR3 runs to 14 residues. This CDR3 is CASSSGQGNTEAFF. CDR3 coding DNA: TGTGCCAGCAGTTCGGGACAGGGGAACACTGAAGCTTTCTTT.

The chain recombines TRBV6-1 with TRBJ2-2; the D gene is possibly TRBD2 (6 bases). This CDR3 has 15 residues. Deletions cut 2 bases from V and 6 bases from J, with 13 bases between. Per germline, CDR1 MNHNS and CDR2 SASEGT. This chain's CDR3 is CASSETGVVAGELFF. In DNA form, the CDR3 reads TGTGCCAGCAGTGAAACGGGAGTTGTGGCCGGGGAGCTGTTTTTT.

The chain links TRBV19 to TRBJ2-1; TRBD1 might be the D (6 bases). CDR1 and CDR2 from the germline V gene are LNHDA and SQIVND (reference sequence). Trimming cost V 3 bases and J 7 bases, with 13 bases left between them. The CDR3 is 14 residues long. CDR3 residues: CASSIRDRGNEQFF. In DNA form, the CDR3 reads TGTGCCAGTAGTATCCGGGATAGGGGGAATGAGCAGTTCTTC.

CDR3 nucleotide sequence: TGTGCCAGTACCAAATCTGGGACAGTTTTCTACGAGCAGTACTTC. This gives the protein CASTKSGTVFYEQYF. The chain links TRBV19 to TRBJ2-7; 7 bases fit TRBD1. Germline V CDR1 and CDR2: LNHDA, SQIVND (reference sequence). The J segment lost 3 bases and the V segment lost 7 bases, leaving 12 bases of the junction unmatched. This CDR3 is 15 amino acids long.

The V gene is TRBV4-1, the J gene TRBJ1-1; unclear D gene. Germline values: CDR1 MGHRA, CDR2 YSYEKL. The CDR3 consists of 14 residues. V lost 0 bases to trimming and J lost 0 bases, with 5 bases between them. The DNA for the CDR3 is TGCGCCAGCAGCCAAGATATAGTGAACACTGAAGCTTTCTTT. Protein product: CASSQDIVNTEAFF.

This clone has a handful of counts. This chain uses TRBV28 with TRBJ1-4, with unresolved D. CDR1 is MDHEN, CDR2 SYDVKM, per germline. Between the trimmed V and J ends, which lost 3 bases and 13 bases, there was a span of 9 bases. The CDR3 loop spans 11 amino acids. CDR3 amino acids: CASSFAGGLFF. The CDR3 DNA reads as TGTGCCAGCAGTTTTGCGGGAGGACTGTTTTTT.

This rearrangement joins TRBV9 to TRBJ2-3; 9 nucleotides line up with TRBD2. From germline, CDR1 is SGDLS and CDR2 YYNGEE. Trimming cost V 3 bases and J 4 bases; bases outside gene matches: 6. CDR3 length: 15 amino acids. The CDR3 loop reads CASSATSGQADTQYF. CDR3 sequence (DNA): TGTGCCAGCAGCGCGACTAGCGGACAGGCAGATACGCAGTATTTT.

The rearrangement joins TRBV6-1 to TRBJ1-4; D gene unclear. This CDR3 spans 14 amino acids. V dropped 5 bases and J dropped 3 bases, with 10 bases sitting between them. Germline V gene data show CDR1 as MNHNS and CDR2 as SASEGT. CDR3 sequence reads: CASSPSAANEKLFF. CDR3 nucleotide sequence: TGTGCCAGCAGTCCCTCGGCTGCTAATGAAAAACTGTTTTTT.

The rearrangement uses TRBV30 and TRBJ2-3; D remains ambiguous. The CDR3 covers 11 residues. The germline CDR1 and CDR2 sequences are GTSNPN and SVGIG (reference sequence). Between the trimmed V and J ends, which lost 7 bases and 1 base, there was a span of 6 bases. The CDR3, as DNA: TGTGCCTTGGCCCGCACAGATACGCAGTATTTT. Its protein is CALARTDTQYF.

The chain combines TRBV10-3 with TRBJ1-4; 8 nucleotides align to TRBD1. V shed 2 bases, J shed 7 bases, and the junction held 6 bases outside the gene matches. The CDR3 spans 15 residues. The germline gives CDR1 ENHRY, CDR2 SYGVKD. The CDR3 DNA reads TGTGCCATCAGTGAGGGAGGGACAGGCACTGAAAAACTGTTTTTT. This codes for CAISEGGTGTEKLFF.

The V call is TRBV11-1, the J call TRBJ1-4; tentative D call: TRBD1 (5 bases). The CDR3 spans 16 residues. The germline V gene encodes CDR1 SGHAT and CDR2 FQDESV (reference sequence). V was trimmed by 3 bases and J by 5 bases, leaving 16 bases between them. The CDR3 DNA follows: TGTGCCAGCAGCTTGAACCCGGGACTGATGAATGAAAAACTGTTTTTT. It yields the protein CASSLNPGLMNEKLFF.

The genes are TRBV7-2 and TRBJ2-5, with 7 bases that match TRBD1. V lost 2 bases, J lost 5 bases, and 8 bases stayed unmatched. CDR3 length equals 15 residues. From germline, CDR1 is SGHTA and CDR2 FQGNSA. The CDR3 region has the DNA TGTGCCAGCAGCTTATCACAGGGGAGTGAGGAGACCCAGTACTTC. Translation gives CASSLSQGSEETQYF.

The CDR3, as DNA: TGTGCCAGCACCCCTGGGGGGGGATCCGCAGATACGCAGTATTTT. It specifies CASTPGGGSADTQYF. The chain is built from TRBV11-3 and TRBJ2-3; 7 nucleotides match TRBD2. The CDR3 sequence is 15 residues long. V dropped 7 bases and J dropped 4; count of bases not matched to a gene: 11. The germline CDR1 and CDR2 sequences are SGHNT and YENEEA. The full variable domain, its missing parts supplied by reference TRBV11-3 and TRBJ2-3, is EAGVVQSPRYKIIEKKQPVAFWCNPISGHNTLYWYLQNLGQGPELLIRYENEEAVDDSQLPKDRFSAERLKGVDSTLKIQPAELGDSAVYLCASTPGGGSADTQYFGPGTRLTVL.

The chain is built from TRBV12-5 and TRBJ2-6; no reliable D call. Germline lookup yields CDR1 LGHNT and CDR2 FRNRAP. The CDR3 is 14 amino acids. The V gene lost 5 bases and the J gene lost 0 bases, with 5 bases spanning the gap. The DNA of the CDR3 is TGTGCTAGTGGTCCGTTCTCTGGGGCCAACGTCCTGACTTTC. Amino acids: CASGPFSGANVLTF.

V is TRBV18 and J is TRBJ1-1; D is perhaps TRBD1 (5 bases). CDR1 is KGHSH and CDR2 is LQKENI in the germline V gene. This CDR3 has 15 amino acids. V lost 1 base, J lost 0 bases, and 9 bases lay in between. The DNA of the CDR3 is TGTGCCAGCTCACCACAACAGGAGGTGAACACTGAAGCTTTCTTT. Its protein is CASSPQQEVNTEAFF.

V usage is TRBV6-1 and J usage is TRBJ2-7, with a tentative D call TRBD1 (6 bases). The germline gives CDR1 MNHNS, CDR2 SASEGT. The CDR3 loop spans 16 amino acids. The germline V and J ends were trimmed by 0 bases and 3 bases, with 15 bases remaining between them. The CDR3 loop is CASSEAAGQPLYEQYF. The DNA of the CDR3 is TGTGCCAGCAGTGAAGCGGCCGGACAGCCTCTCTACGAGCAGTACTTC.

DNA of the CDR3: TGTGCCACCAGAATTGGGGGTTATAATGAAAAACTGTTTTTT. Its protein is CATRIGGYNEKLFF. The chain couples TRBV15 to TRBJ1-4, with D possibly matching TRBD1 (5 bases). Trimming removed 6 bases at V and 4 bases at J, with 12 bases between. The V gene's germline CDR1 is LNHNV and CDR2 YYDKDF (reference sequence). This CDR3 contains 14 residues. The variable domain in full, completed from reference TRBV15 and TRBJ1-4, reads DAMVIQNPRYQVTQFGKPVTLSCSQTLNHNVMYWYQQKSSQAPKLLFHYYDKDFNNEADTPDNFQSRRPNTSFCFLDIRSPGLGDTAMYLCATRIGGYNEKLFFGSGTQLSVL.

The chain is built from TRBV6-7 and TRBJ2-3; D is unclear. TRBV6-7 is an open reading frame whose function is uncertain. V dropped 6 bases and J dropped 3 bases, with 19 bases sitting between them. CDR3 length: 16 residues. The CDR3 coding sequence is TGTGCCAGCAGACTCTCTCTAGTTCGCGGTACAGATACGCAGTATTTT. It translates to CASRLSLVRGTDTQYF.

The chain joins TRBV5-5 to TRBJ1-2; 8 bases agree with TRBD1. This CDR3 spans 14 amino acids. J was trimmed by 4 bases and V by 4 bases; bases with no gene match: 6. Germline V lookup: CDR1 SGHKS, CDR2 YYEKEE (reference sequence). CDR3 in amino acids: CASSPQDRAYGYTF. DNA for the CDR3: TGTGCCAGCAGCCCTCAGGACAGGGCCTATGGCTACACCTTC. The variable domain in full, with the rest retrieved from reference TRBV5-5 and TRBJ1-2, is DAGVTQSPTHLIKTRGQQVTLRCSPISGHKSVSWYQQVLGQGPQFIFQYYEKEERGRGNFPDRFSARQFPNYSSELNVNALLLGDSALYLCASSPQDRAYGYTFGSGTRLTVV.

V usage is TRBV11-3 and J usage is TRBJ2-7; no reliable D call. The CDR3 spans 12 residues. V lost 0 bases and J lost 6, with 6 bases in between. Germline V CDR1 and CDR2: SGHNT, YENEEA. CDR3 nucleotide sequence: TGTGCCAGCAGCTTAGATCCCTCCGAGCAGTACTTC. Translation gives CASSLDPSEQYF.